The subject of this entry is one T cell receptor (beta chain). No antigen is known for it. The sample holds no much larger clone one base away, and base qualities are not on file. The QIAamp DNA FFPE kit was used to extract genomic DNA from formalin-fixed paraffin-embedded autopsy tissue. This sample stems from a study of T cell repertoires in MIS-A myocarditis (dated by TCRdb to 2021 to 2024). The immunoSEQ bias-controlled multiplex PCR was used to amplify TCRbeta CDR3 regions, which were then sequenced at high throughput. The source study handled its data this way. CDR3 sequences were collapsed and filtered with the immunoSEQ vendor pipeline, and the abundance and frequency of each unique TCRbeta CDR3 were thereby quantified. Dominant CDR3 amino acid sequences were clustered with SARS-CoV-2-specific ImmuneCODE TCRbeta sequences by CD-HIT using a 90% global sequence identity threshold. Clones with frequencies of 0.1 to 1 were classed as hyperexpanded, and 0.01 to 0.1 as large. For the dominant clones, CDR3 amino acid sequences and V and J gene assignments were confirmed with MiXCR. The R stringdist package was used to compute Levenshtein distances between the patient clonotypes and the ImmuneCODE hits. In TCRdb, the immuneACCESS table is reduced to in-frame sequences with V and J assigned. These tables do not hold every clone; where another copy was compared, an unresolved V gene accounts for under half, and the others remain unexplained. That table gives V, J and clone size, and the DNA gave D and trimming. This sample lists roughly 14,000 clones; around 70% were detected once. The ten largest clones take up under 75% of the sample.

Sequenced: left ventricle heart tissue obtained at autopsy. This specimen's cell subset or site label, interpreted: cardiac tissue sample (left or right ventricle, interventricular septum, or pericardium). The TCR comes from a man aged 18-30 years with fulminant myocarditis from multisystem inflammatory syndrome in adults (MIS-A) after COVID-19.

The nucleotide sequence is given as TGTGCCAGCAGTCCAGGAGCTACAATCTCCTACGAGCAGTACTTC. Translated, this gives CASSPGATISYEQYF. This receptor chain uses TRBV5-6 and TRBJ2-7; the D gene cannot be named for sure. CDR1 and CDR2, per the germline V gene, are SGHDT and YYEEEE. The CDR3, from cysteine to phenylalanine, totals 15 residues. Of all the DNA, just the CDR3 is kept, 45 bases in frame from base 1. The junction carries 15 bases between V and J, which are trimmed by 5 bases and 0 bases respectively.